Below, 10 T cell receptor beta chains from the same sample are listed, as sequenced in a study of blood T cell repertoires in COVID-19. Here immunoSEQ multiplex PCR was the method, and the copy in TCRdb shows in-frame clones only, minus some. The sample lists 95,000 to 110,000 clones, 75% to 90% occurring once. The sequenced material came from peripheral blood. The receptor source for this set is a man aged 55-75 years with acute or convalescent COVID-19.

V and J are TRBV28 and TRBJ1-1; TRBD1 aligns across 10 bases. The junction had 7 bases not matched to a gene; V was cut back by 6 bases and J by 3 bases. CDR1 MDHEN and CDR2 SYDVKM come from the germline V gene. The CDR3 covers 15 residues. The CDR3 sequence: CASRGAGTGDTEAFF. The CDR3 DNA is TGTGCCAGCAGAGGTGCCGGGACAGGGGACACTGAAGCTTTCTTT. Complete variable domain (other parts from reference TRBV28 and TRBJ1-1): DVKVTQSSRYLVKRTGEKVFLECVQDMDHENMFWYRQDPGLGLRLIYFSYDVKMKEKGDIPEGYSVSREKKERFSLILESASTNQTSMYLCASRGAGTGDTEAFFGQGTRLTVV.

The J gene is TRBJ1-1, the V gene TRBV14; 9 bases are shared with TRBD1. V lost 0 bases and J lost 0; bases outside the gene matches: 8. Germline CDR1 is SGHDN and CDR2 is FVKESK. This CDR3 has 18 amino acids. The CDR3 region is CASSQDRNRGLLNTEAFF. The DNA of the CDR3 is TGTGCCAGCAGCCAAGATAGGAACAGGGGGCTCTTGAACACTGAAGCTTTCTTT.

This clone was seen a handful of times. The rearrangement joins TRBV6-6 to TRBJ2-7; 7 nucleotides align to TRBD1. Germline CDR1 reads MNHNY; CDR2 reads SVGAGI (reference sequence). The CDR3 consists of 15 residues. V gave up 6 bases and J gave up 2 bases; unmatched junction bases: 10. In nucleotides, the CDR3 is TGTGCCAGCAGCCAATTAACTGGGACAGCCTACGAGCAGTACGTC. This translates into CASSQLTGTAYEQYV.

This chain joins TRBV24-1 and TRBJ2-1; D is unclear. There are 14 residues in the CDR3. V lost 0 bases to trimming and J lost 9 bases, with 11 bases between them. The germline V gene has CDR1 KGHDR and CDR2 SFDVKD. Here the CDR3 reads CATSDLQEDSEQFF. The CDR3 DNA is TGTGCCACCAGTGATTTGCAAGAGGATAGTGAGCAGTTCTTC.

CDR3 DNA sequence: TGTGCCAGCGGTGGGCTTTTGAATGAGCAGTTCTTC. Protein: CASGGLLNEQFF. The genes are TRBV11-1 and TRBJ2-1; D gene unclear. CDR1 and CDR2 (germline): SGHAT, FQDESV (reference sequence). The CDR3 is 12 amino acids. V lost 8 bases to trimming and J lost 7 bases, with 12 bases between them.

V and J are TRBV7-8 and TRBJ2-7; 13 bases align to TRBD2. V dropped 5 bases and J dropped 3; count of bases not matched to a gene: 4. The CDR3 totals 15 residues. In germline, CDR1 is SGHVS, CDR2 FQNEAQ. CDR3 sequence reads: CASSRGLAGNYEQYV. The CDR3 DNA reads TGTGCCAGCAGCCGGGGACTAGCGGGAAACTACGAGCAGTACGTC.

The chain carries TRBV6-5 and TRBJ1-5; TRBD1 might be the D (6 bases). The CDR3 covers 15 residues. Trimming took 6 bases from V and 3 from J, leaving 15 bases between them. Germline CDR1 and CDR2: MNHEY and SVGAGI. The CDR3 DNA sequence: TGTGCCAGCAGAACCGCAGGGGTAATCAATCAGCCCCAGCATTTT. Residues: CASRTAGVINQPQHF.

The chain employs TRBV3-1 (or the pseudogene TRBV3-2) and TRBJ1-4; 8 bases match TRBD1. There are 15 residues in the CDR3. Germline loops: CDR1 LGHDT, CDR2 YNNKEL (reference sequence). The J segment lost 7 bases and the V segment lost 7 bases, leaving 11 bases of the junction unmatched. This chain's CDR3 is CASTSGQGLGEKLFF. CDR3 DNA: TGTGCCAGCACCTCCGGACAGGGCTTGGGTGAAAAACTGTTTTTT.

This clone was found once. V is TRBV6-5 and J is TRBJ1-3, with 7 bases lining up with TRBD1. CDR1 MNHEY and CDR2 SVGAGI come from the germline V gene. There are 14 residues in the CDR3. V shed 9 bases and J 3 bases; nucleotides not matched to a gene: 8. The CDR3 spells CASSRGRYGNTIYF. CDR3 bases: TGTGCCAGTAGTAGGGGGCGGTATGGAAACACCATATATTTT.

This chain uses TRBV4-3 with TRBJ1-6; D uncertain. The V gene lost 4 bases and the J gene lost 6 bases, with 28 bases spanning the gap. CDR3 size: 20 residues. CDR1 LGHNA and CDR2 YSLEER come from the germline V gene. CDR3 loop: CASSLDGPQEGLSGNSPLHF. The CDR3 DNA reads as TGCGCCAGCAGCCTTGACGGTCCCCAGGAGGGATTGTCGGGTAATTCACCCCTCCACTTT.